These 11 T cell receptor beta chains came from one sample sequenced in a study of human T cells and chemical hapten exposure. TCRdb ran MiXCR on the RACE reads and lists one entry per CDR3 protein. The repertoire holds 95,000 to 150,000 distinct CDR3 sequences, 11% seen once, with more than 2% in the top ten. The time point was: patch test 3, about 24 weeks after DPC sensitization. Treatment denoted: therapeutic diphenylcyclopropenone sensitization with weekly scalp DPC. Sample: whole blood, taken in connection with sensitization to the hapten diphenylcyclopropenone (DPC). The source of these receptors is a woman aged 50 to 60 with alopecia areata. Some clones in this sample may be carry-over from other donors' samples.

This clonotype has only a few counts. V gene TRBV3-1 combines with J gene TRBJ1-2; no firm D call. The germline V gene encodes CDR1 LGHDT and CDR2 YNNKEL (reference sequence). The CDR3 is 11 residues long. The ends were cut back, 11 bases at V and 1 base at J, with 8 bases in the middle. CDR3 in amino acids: CAYDINYGYTF. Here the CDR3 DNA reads TGTGCCTATGACATTAACTATGGCTACACCTTC.

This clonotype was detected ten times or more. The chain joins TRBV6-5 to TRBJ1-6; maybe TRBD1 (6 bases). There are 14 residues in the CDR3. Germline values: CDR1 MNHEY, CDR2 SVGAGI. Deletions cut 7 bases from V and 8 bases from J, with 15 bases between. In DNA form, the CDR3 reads TGTGCCAGCAACAAGAGGGGGGTTGATTCACCCCTCCACTTT. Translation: CASNKRGVDSPLHF.

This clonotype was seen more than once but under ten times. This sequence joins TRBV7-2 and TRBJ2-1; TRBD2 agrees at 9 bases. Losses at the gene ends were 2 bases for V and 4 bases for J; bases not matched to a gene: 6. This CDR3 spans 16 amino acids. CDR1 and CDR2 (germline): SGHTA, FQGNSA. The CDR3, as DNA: TGTGCCAGCAGCTTACCCCTAGCGGGAACTTACAATGAGCAGTTCTTC. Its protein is CASSLPLAGTYNEQFF. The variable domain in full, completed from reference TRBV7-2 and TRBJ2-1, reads GAGVSQSPSNKVTEKGKDVELRCDPISGHTALYWYRQSLGQGLEFLIYFQGNSAPDKSGLPSDRFSAERTGGSVSTLTIQRTQQEDSAVYLCASSLPLAGTYNEQFFGPGTRLTVL.

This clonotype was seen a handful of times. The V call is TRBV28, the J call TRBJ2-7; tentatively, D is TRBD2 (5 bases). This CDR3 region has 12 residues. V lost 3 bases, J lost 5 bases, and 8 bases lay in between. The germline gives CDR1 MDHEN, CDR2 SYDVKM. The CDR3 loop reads CASSFLGNEQYF. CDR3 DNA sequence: TGTGCCAGCAGTTTCCTCGGGAACGAGCAGTACTTC.

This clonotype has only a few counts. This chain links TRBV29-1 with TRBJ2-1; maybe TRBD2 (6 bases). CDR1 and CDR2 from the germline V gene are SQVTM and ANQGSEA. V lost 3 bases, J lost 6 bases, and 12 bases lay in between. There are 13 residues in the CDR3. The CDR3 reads CSVDGSMTNEQFF. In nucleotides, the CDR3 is TGCAGCGTTGACGGGAGTATGACCAATGAGCAGTTCTTC.

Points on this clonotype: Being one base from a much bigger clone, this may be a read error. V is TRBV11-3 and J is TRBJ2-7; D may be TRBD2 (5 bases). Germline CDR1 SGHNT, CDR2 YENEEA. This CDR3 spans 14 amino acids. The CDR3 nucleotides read TGTCCCAGCAGCTCAGGACTTGACACTAATGAGCAGTACTTC. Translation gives CPSSSGLDTNEQYF.

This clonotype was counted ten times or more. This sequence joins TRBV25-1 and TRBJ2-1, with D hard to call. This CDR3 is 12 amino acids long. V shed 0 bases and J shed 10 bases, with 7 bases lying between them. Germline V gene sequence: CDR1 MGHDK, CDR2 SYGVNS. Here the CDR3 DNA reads TGTGCCAGCAGTGAATATATGAGGGAGCAGTTCTTC. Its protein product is CASSEYMREQFF.

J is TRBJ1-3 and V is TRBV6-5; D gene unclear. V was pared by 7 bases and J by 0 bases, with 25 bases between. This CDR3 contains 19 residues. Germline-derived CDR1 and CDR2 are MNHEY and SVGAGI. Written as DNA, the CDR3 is TGTGCCAGCACCCCCATGGGGTCTCTATCCCTAACCTCTGGAAACACCATATATTTT. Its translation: CASTPMGSLSLTSGNTIYF.

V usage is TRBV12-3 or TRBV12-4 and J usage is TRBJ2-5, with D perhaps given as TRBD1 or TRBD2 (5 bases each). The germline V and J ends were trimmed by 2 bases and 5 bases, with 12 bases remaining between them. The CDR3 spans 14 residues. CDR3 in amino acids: CASSLYEGLETQYF. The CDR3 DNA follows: TGTGCCAGCAGTTTATACGAGGGGTTGGAGACCCAGTACTTC.

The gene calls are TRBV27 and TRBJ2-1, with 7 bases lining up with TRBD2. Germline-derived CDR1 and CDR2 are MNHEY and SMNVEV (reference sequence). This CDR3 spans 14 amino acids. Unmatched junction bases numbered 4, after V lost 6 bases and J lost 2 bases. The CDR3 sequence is CASRPAGPYNEQFF. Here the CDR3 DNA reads TGTGCCAGCAGACCAGCGGGGCCCTACAATGAGCAGTTCTTC.

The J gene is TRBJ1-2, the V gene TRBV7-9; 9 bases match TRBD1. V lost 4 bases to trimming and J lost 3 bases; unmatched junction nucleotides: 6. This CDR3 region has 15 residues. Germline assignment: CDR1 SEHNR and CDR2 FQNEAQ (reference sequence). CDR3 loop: CASSSGQGRDYGYTF. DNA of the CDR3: TGTGCCAGCAGCTCAGGACAGGGGAGGGACTATGGCTACACCTTC.